Below, one TCR beta chain is given with its context. The sample is drawn from a study of blood T cell repertoires in COVID-19. Study-wide context: Sites across the United States, Italy and Spain contributed samples from acute and convalescent COVID-19.

There are 15 residues in the CDR3. Looked up from germline, CDR1 is SGHTS and CDR2 is YDEGEE. Trimming removed 4 bases from V and 0 bases from J, with 10 bases in between. Study processing details: Amplifying reference gene primers gave estimates of nucleated cell counts. TCRdb's copy holds only in-frame clones and misses some; the assay was immunoSEQ multiplex PCR. V and J calls and clone size are as listed in that table; D and trimming were resolved from the DNA. Of about 45,000 clones in the sample, 75% to 85% were seen once. V and J are TRBV5-8 and TRBJ1-4; D gene unclear. The clonotype was recovered from an elderly man in a cohort sampled during active COVID-19. Material for sequencing was peripheral blood. CDR3 sequence reads: CASSPRQATNEKLFF. CDR3 DNA sequence: TGTGCCAGCAGCCCGAGACAAGCAACTAATGAAAAACTGTTTTTT.